The 9 T cell receptor beta chains below were found in one sample sequenced in a study of blood T cell repertoires in COVID-19. Some clones are missing from TCRdb's copy, which holds only in-frame ones; the method was immunoSEQ multiplex PCR. Counted here are around 400,000 clones, 75% to 90% occurring once; the ten biggest clones make up approximately 5%. Sequenced: PBMCs or T cells enriched from blood (not recorded which). The source is a woman between 45 and 65 years old who had recovered from COVID-19.

The chain has TRBV19 and TRBJ1-1; D may be TRBD1 (6 bases). CDR1 LNHDA and CDR2 SQIVND come from the germline V gene (reference sequence). The CDR3 is 12 residues long. The CDR3 is CAAGNRATEAFF. The CDR3 nucleotides are TGTGCGGCCGGAAACAGGGCCACTGAAGCTTTCTTT.

The genes are TRBV4-1 and TRBJ1-1, with D tentatively TRBD1 (5 bases). Trimming removed 1 base at V and 6 bases at J, with 18 bases between. The CDR3 totals 16 residues. Germline V CDR1 and CDR2: MGHRA, YSYEKL. CDR3: CASSQGLGQGGAEAFF. The CDR3 DNA sequence: TGCGCCAGCAGCCAAGGATTAGGGCAGGGAGGTGCTGAAGCTTTCTTT.

The chain recombines TRBV7-2 with TRBJ2-7, with D tentatively TRBD2 (7 bases). CDR1 and CDR2 from the germline V gene are SGHTA and FQGNSA. The CDR3 covers 15 residues. The V and J ends lost 4 bases and 3 bases respectively, with 16 bases between them. The DNA of the CDR3 is TGTGCCAGCAGCTGGGGGGGCGGCGGAAACTACGAGCAGTACTTC. Protein product: CASSWGGGGNYEQYF. Variable domain in full (rest from reference TRBV7-2 and TRBJ2-7): GAGVSQSPSNKVTEKGKDVELRCDPISGHTALYWYRQSLGQGLEFLIYFQGNSAPDKSGLPSDRFSAERTGGSVSTLTIQRTQQEDSAVYLCASSWGGGGNYEQYFGPGTRLTVT.

V usage is TRBV7-3 and J usage is TRBJ2-3; tentatively, D is TRBD1 (5 bases). Deletions cut 5 bases from V and 10 bases from J, with 25 bases between. Per the germline V gene, CDR1 is SGHTA and CDR2 is FQGTGA. The CDR3 sequence is 16 residues long. CDR3 nucleotide sequence: TGTGCCAGCAGCCCAGGGTGGGGAAGCCCCTCGGGCTCGCAGTATTTT. Translation: CASSPGWGSPSGSQYF.

The gene calls are TRBV6-1 and TRBJ1-6; 11 bases match TRBD1. J lost 7 bases, V lost 4 bases, and 12 bases had no gene match. CDR3 size: 18 residues. Germline CDR1 and CDR2: MNHNS and SASEGT. CDR3 DNA: TGTGCCAGCAGTGGCCTGAGGGACAGGGGGTCTCGGAATTCACCCCTCCACTTT. It is translated as CASSGLRDRGSRNSPLHF.

V and J are TRBV7-9 and TRBJ1-6, with TRBD1 identical over 8 bases. With 2 bases clipped from V and 7 bases from J, the junction kept 7 bases outside the gene matches. Germline V CDR1 and CDR2: SEHNR, FQNEAQ (reference sequence). The CDR3 has 16 residues. The CDR3, as DNA: TGTGCCAGCAGCTTAAGGCAGGGGGCGAAGAATTCACCCCTCCACTTT. It is translated as CASSLRQGAKNSPLHF.

The rearrangement links TRBV4-1 to TRBJ1-2; weak D call: TRBD1 (5 bases). V was clipped by 1 base and J by 3 bases, with 12 bases between them. The CDR3 covers 15 residues. Germline assignment: CDR1 MGHRA and CDR2 YSYEKL. DNA for the CDR3: TGCGCCAGCAGCCAAGGGAAGGGGTATGACTATGGCTACACCTTC. This gives the protein CASSQGKGYDYGYTF.

The chain recombines TRBV25-1 with TRBJ1-2; 8 bases are shared with TRBD1. J gave up 5 bases and V 1 base, and 6 bases lay outside the gene matches. The germline gives CDR1 MGHDK, CDR2 SYGVNS. This CDR3 comprises 15 residues. The CDR3 sequence: CASSESQGAWYGYTF. The DNA of the CDR3 is TGTGCCAGCAGTGAATCTCAGGGGGCCTGGTATGGCTACACCTTC.

The chain employs TRBV19 and TRBJ2-1, with 13 bases identical to TRBD2. Germline V gene sequence: CDR1 LNHDA, CDR2 SQIVND (reference sequence). This CDR3 comprises 15 residues. The J segment lost 4 bases and the V segment lost 6 bases, leaving 3 bases of the junction unmatched. CDR3 in amino acids: CASSQTSGRYNEQFF. CDR3 DNA sequence: TGTGCCAGTAGCCAGACTAGCGGGAGGTACAATGAGCAGTTCTTC.